This T cell receptor (beta chain) was recovered during a study of vaccination and CD4 T cells after COVID-19. Across the whole study: Two of the convalescents were Hispanic, and convalescents were six males and four females. Stimuli were overlapping spike peptide pools of SARS-CoV-2 and three common cold coronaviruses (HCoV-NL63, HCoV-OC43, HCoV-229E).

Noted treatment: approximately 9-day PBMC culture with coronavirus spike peptide pools or control peptides (ViraFEST assay). It was before the COVID-19 pandemic (2011-2018) that the unexposed donor's CD4+ T cells were collected. ViraFEST stimulated the growth of antigen-specific T cells using peptide pools and subsequently profiled their TCRs by sequencing. The Oncomine TCR Beta short-read assay was applied to DNA of cultured CD4+ T cells. The genomic DNA was obtained from cultured CD4+ T cells by extraction with the QIAamp micro DNA kit. In TCRdb, the PCR reads were re-called with MiXCR into one record per CDR3 protein. The sample carries 10,000 or so distinct CDR3 sequences, around a third recorded once. Notes on this clonotype: The antigen is not known.

Germline assignment: CDR1 MNHEY and CDR2 SVGAGI. This CDR3 comprises 15 residues. The V end was cut by 4 bases, the J end by 4 bases, with 11 bases between. Study results and limitations: Relatively few convalescent patients were studied, without early post-infection timepoints.

V is TRBV6-5 and J is TRBJ1-6, with a tentative D call TRBD1 (6 bases). The sequencing sample was made of CD4+ T cells from blood, cultured in vitro. The sequence came from a human donor in good health. The CDR3 DNA follows: TGTGCCAGCAGTTTGCCGGACAGATATAATTCACCCCTCCACTTT. Amino acid sequence: CASSLPDRYNSPLHF.